The 21 T cell receptor beta chains listed next were all sequenced from one sample in a study of identical twins. TCRdb re-called the 5' RACE reads with MiXCR, one entry per CDR3 protein. The data contain about 150,000 distinct CDR3 sequences, under 4.5% of them seen just once; the ten biggest clones take up 8.1%. The sample taken for sequencing was memory T cells sorted from blood. The receptors were gathered from a man aged 18-30 years in good health.

The sample holds many counts of this clonotype. This rearrangement joins TRBV11-2 to TRBJ1-1; no firm D call. Germline V CDR1 and CDR2: SGHAT, FQNNGV. Trimming left V 0 bases short and J 6 bases short, with 11 bases between. CDR3 length equals 14 residues. The CDR3 DNA is TGTGCCAGCAGCTTAGATCCCACGGGCCCTGAAGCTTTCTTT. Translation gives CASSLDPTGPEAFF.

This clonotype came up a few times. The chain has TRBV7-9 and TRBJ2-3; TRBD1 matches 7 bases. This CDR3 has 17 residues. V was pared by 5 bases and J by 0 bases, with 11 bases of the junction left unmatched. Per germline, CDR1 SEHNR and CDR2 FQNEAQ (reference sequence). CDR3 sequence (DNA): TGTGCCAGCAGCCCGGTCCCGGGACAGCTTAGCACAGATACGCAGTATTTT. Translated: CASSPVPGQLSTDTQYF.

This clonotype was seen many times. This chain uses TRBV3-1 with TRBJ2-1; 9 bases agree with TRBD2. The V segment lost 0 bases and the J segment 10 bases; nucleotides outside the gene matches: 13. Germline-derived CDR1 and CDR2 are LGHDT and YNNKEL (reference sequence). The CDR3 runs 17 residues. The CDR3 region has the DNA TGTGCCAGCAGCCAAGAAGTTTTGGGGACTAGCCCAGTGGAGCAGTTCTTC. Protein product: CASSQEVLGTSPVEQFF.

There are many counts of this clonotype. This chain joins TRBV12-3 or TRBV12-4 and TRBJ2-5; D gene unclear. The V and J ends lost 3 bases and 5 bases respectively, with 10 bases between them. There are 13 residues in the CDR3. The CDR3 sequence is CASSLFSLETQYF. CDR3 bases: TGTGCCAGCAGTTTGTTTTCCTTGGAGACCCAGTACTTC.

The chain joins TRBV6-2 or TRBV6-3 to TRBJ2-5; D call uncertain. Trimming took 6 bases from V and 4 from J, leaving 6 bases between them. Germline V lookup: CDR1 MNHEY, CDR2 SVGEGT. The CDR3 has 11 residues. DNA for the CDR3: TGTGCCAGCAGATTCGGAGAGACCCAGTACTTC. Translation: CASRFGETQYF.

This clonotype was observed many times. The rearrangement links TRBV2 to TRBJ1-1, with unresolved D. Looked up from germline, CDR1 is SNHLY and CDR2 is FYNNEI. V dropped 3 bases and J dropped 5 bases, with 13 bases sitting between them. The CDR3 is 14 residues long. The DNA for the CDR3 is TGTGCCAGCAGTGAGTCTGCGAGGCGGACTGAAGCTTTCTTT. Translation gives CASSESARRTEAFF.

This clonotype showed up many times. This sequence joins TRBV20-1 and TRBJ1-5; D is undetermined. Germline CDR1 DFQATT, CDR2 SNEGSKA (reference sequence). Trimming shortened V by 2 bases and J by 2 bases, and 10 bases separated the two germline ends. The CDR3 contains 14 residues. CDR3 sequence reads: CSARSDTGNQPQHF. CDR3 nucleotide sequence: TGCAGTGCTAGAAGTGACACAGGCAATCAGCCCCAGCATTTT.

The table lists this clonotype with a few counts. V gene TRBV29-1 combines with J gene TRBJ2-1; D remains ambiguous. Germline V gene lookup returns CDR1 SQVTM and CDR2 ANQGSEA. Trimming removed 3 bases from V and 0 bases from J, with 9 bases in between. The CDR3 totals 14 residues. Written as DNA, the CDR3 is TGCAGCGTTGACGGCTCCCTCTCCTACAATGAGCAGTTCTTC. This sequence encodes CSVDGSLSYNEQFF.

This clonotype was recorded many times. The V call is TRBV20-1, the J call TRBJ1-2, with D possibly being TRBD1 (5 bases). Trimming took 3 bases from V and 0 from J, leaving 17 bases between them. Germline lookup yields CDR1 DFQATT and CDR2 SNEGSKA (reference sequence). This CDR3 contains 16 residues. In nucleotides, the CDR3 is TGCAGTGCTAGGGGATACGGGGACCAAGCTAACTATGGCTACACCTTC. Protein sequence: CSARGYGDQANYGYTF.

This clonotype came up many times. The chain recombines TRBV5-6 with TRBJ2-5, with D perhaps matching TRBD2 (5 bases). The V gene lost 0 bases and the J gene lost 0 bases, with 6 bases spanning the gap. This CDR3 is 14 amino acids long. Per the germline V gene, CDR1 is SGHDT and CDR2 is YYEEEE. CDR3 in amino acids: CASSLGLHQETQYF. CDR3 DNA: TGTGCCAGCAGCTTGGGACTACACCAAGAGACCCAGTACTTC.

This clonotype has a count of ten or more. DNA of the CDR3: TGTGCCAGCATGCGGTGGGGACAGGGGGTGTCTCGCTACGAGCAGTACTTC. This translates into CASMRWGQGVSRYEQYF. This chain joins TRBV28 and TRBJ2-7, with 11 bases aligning to TRBD1. This CDR3 is built from 17 residues. Germline V gene sequence: CDR1 MDHEN, CDR2 SYDVKM. After removal of 7 bases from V and 3 bases from J, the junction contained 14 bases not matched to a gene.

This clonotype was detected ten times or more. For the CDR3, the DNA is TGTGCCACCAGTGATAGGGGTGGAAACACCATATATTTT. Residues: CATSDRGGNTIYF. The chain carries TRBV24-1 and TRBJ1-3, with D perhaps matching TRBD1 (5 bases). Deletions cut 3 bases from V and 3 bases from J, with 5 bases between. In germline, CDR1 is KGHDR, CDR2 SFDVKD. The CDR3 has 13 amino acids.

This clonotype was observed at least ten times. The chain combines TRBV5-6 with TRBJ1-4; TRBD1 agrees at 7 bases. The V gene's germline CDR1 is SGHDT and CDR2 YYEEEE. V was pared by 3 bases and J by 1 base, with 3 bases of the junction left unmatched. This CDR3 has 15 residues. DNA of the CDR3: TGTGCCAGCAGCTGGGGGGACAGAACTAATGAAAAACTGTTTTTT. Its protein is CASSWGDRTNEKLFF.

In this sample, this clonotype turned up many times. DNA of the CDR3: TGTGCCAGCAGTACCCGCTGGCCAGGGGTTGACGGAGGCTACACCTTC. Translated, it gives CASSTRWPGVDGGYTF. V gene TRBV12-3 or TRBV12-4 combines with J gene TRBJ1-2; TRBD1 might be the D (6 bases). Trimming cost V 5 bases and J 8 bases, with 24 bases left between them. The CDR3 totals 16 residues.

This clonotype was seen repeatedly, ten times or more. Compared with germline, one end of the junction differs, possibly owing to a read error. The chain links TRBV5-1 to TRBJ1-3; no clear D gene. The germline V gene has CDR1 SGHRS and CDR2 YFSETQ. CDR3 length: 15 amino acids. The CDR3 loop is CASSLLGGGGDTIYF. In DNA, the CDR3 is TGCGCCAGCAGCTTGTTAGGTGGCGGTGGAGACACCATATATTTT.

The gene calls are TRBV5-8 and TRBJ2-7; perhaps TRBD1 as D (5 bases). Trimming removed 0 bases from V and 5 bases from J, with 21 bases in between. Germline V lookup: CDR1 SGHTS, CDR2 YDEGEE. This CDR3 has 17 amino acids. DNA of the CDR3: TGTGCCAGCAGCTTGGCGTTTGGGGCAGCCCCCACGGACGAGCAGTACGTC. Residues: CASSLAFGAAPTDEQYV.

This clonotype was seen ten or more times. This sequence joins TRBV15 and TRBJ2-2; 7 positions match TRBD1. Germline CDR1 is LNHNV and CDR2 is YYDKDF (reference sequence). V trimming: 3 bases; J trimming: 4 bases; junction bases outside the gene matches: 14. This CDR3 has 18 amino acids. The CDR3: CATSSGYRGSLITGELFF. For the CDR3, the DNA is TGTGCCACCAGCAGCGGATACAGGGGATCCTTAATCACCGGGGAGCTGTTTTTT.

This clonotype was recorded at least ten times. The chain recombines TRBV20-1 with TRBJ2-2; perhaps TRBD1 as D (6 bases). Trimming left V 2 bases short and J 8 bases short, with 12 bases between. This CDR3 spans 13 amino acids. In germline, CDR1 is DFQATT, CDR2 SNEGSKA (reference sequence). The CDR3 nucleotides are TGCAGTGCTAGACCCCCCCAGGGGGGGGAGCTGTTTTTT. It encodes CSARPPQGGELFF.

This clonotype was recorded many times. The chain joins TRBV4-3 to TRBJ1-1; TRBD1 agrees at 9 bases. The CDR3 length is 17 residues. J gave up 2 bases and V 0 bases, and 7 bases lay outside the gene matches. CDR1 and CDR2 (germline): LGHNA, YSLEER. In DNA, the CDR3 is TGCGCCAGCAGCCAAGATCTGGACAGGGGCTCCAACACTGAAGCTTTCTTT. Protein sequence: CASSQDLDRGSNTEAFF.

This clonotype has at least ten counts. The CDR3: CASSPPAGNTIYF. As DNA, the CDR3 is TGTGCCAGCTCACCACCGGCTGGAAACACCATATATTTT. J is TRBJ1-3 and V is TRBV18, with no clear D. CDR1 KGHSH and CDR2 LQKENI come from the germline V gene. The CDR3 runs 13 residues. Trimming left V 0 bases short and J 2 bases short, with 2 bases between.

This clonotype appeared many times. J is TRBJ2-3 and V is TRBV24-1; no clear D. Per the germline V gene, CDR1 is KGHDR and CDR2 is SFDVKD. The CDR3 extends over 13 amino acids. V lost 2 bases and J 5 bases, leaving 7 bases between the germline ends. CDR3 loop: CATSDSPLDTQYF. As DNA, the CDR3 is TGTGCCACCAGTGATTCCCCTCTAGATACGCAGTATTTT.